This TCR beta chain is drawn from a study of cytomegalovirus exposure and HLA in healthy donors. Points from the study as a whole: Later analysis identified a missense DCLRE1C variant that was linked to TCR beta V- and J-gene trimming.

This clone was observed a single time. The antigen is not known. Germline assignment: CDR1 KGHSH and CDR2 LQKENI. CDR3 length: 14 residues. Trimming took 2 bases from V and 7 from J, leaving 14 bases between them. PCR was performed using 60 Vbeta and 13 Jbeta primers. Assay used: immunoSEQ multiplex PCR; TCRdb lists only in-frame clones, some missing. The top ten clones hold 1.5% of a sample with roughly 180,000 clones, 79% of them seen once. The sequenced sample consisted of PBMCs. The chain is built from TRBV18 and TRBJ1-2, with a tentative D call TRBD1 (5 bases). This receptor was taken from a girl under 18 in good health and CMV-seropositive. The CDR3 is CASSPMYGASGYTF. As DNA, the CDR3 is TGTGCCAGCTCACCAATGTATGGGGCAAGTGGCTACACCTTC.